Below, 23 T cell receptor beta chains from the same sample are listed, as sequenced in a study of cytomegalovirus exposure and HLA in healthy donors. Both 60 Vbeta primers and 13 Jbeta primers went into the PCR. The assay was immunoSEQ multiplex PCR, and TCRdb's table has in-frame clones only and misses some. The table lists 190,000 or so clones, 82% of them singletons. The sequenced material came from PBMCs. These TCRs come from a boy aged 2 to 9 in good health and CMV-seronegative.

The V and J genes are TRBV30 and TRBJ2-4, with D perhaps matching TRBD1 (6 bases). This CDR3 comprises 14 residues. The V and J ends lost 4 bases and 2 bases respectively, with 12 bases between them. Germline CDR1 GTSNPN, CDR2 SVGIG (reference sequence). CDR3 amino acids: CAWNQQGTKNIQYF. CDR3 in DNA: TGTGCCTGGAATCAACAGGGTACCAAAAACATTCAGTACTTC.

CDR3 sequence: CASSEGGSLYEQYF. Here the CDR3 DNA reads TGTGCCAGCAGTGAAGGTGGCAGTCTCTACGAGCAGTACTTC. The chain combines TRBV2 with TRBJ2-7, with D unresolved. Germline values: CDR1 SNHLY, CDR2 FYNNEI. CDR3 length: 14 amino acids. Deletions cut 1 base from V and 3 bases from J, with 10 bases between.

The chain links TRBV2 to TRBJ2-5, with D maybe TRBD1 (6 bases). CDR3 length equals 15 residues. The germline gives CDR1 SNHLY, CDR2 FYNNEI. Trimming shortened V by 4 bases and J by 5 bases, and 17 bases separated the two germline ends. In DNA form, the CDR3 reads TGTGCCAGCAGTGGTCTATCCCAGGGGCGGGAGACCCAGTACTTC. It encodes CASSGLSQGRETQYF.

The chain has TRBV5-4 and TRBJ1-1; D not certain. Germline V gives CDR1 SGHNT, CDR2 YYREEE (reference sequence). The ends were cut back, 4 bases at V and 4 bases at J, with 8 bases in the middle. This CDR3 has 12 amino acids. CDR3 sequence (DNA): TGTGCCAGCAGCCGAGCGAGCACTGAAGCTTTCTTT. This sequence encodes CASSRASTEAFF.

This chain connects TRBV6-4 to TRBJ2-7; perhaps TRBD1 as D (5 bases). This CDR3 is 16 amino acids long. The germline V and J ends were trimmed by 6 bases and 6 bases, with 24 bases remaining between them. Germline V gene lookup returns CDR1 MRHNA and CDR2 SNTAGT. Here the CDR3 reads CASRWVLVGLLLEQYF. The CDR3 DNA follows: TGTGCCAGCAGGTGGGTTTTGGTGGGGCTACTACTCGAGCAGTACTTC.

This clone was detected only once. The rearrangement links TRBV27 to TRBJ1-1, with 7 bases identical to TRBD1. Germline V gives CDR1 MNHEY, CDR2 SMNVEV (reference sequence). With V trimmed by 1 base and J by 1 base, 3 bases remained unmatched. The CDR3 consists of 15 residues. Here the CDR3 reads CASSLLGTENTEAFF. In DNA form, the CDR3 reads TGTGCCAGCAGTTTATTGGGGACAGAGAACACTGAAGCTTTCTTT.

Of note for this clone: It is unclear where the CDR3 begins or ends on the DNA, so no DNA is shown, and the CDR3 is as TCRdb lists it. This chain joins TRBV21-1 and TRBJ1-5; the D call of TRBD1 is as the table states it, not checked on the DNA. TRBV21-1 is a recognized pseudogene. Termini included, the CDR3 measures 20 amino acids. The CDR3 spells CASSKEVGQGSVYSNQPQHF.

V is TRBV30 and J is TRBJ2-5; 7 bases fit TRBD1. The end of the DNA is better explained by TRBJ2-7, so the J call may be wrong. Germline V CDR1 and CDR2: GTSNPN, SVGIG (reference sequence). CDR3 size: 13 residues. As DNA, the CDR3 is TGTGCCTGGAATAGACAGGGTATGTACGAGCAGTACTTC. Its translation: CAWNRQGMYEQYF.

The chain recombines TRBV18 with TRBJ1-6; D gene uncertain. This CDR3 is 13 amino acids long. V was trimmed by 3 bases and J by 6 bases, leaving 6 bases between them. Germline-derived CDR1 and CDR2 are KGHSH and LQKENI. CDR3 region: CASSPEANSPLHF. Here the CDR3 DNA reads TGTGCCAGCTCACCCGAAGCTAATTCACCCCTCCACTTT.

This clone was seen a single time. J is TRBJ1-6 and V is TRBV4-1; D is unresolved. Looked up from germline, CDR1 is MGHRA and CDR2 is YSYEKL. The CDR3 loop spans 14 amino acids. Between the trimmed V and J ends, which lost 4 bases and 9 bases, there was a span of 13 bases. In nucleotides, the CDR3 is TGCGCCAGCAGCCCCGGGAACGAGGCTTCACCCCTCCACTTT. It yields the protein CASSPGNEASPLHF.

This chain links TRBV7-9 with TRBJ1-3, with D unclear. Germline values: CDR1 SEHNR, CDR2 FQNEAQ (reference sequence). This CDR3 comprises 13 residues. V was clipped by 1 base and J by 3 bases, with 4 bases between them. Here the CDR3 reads CASSLVYGNTIYF. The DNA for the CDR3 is TGTGCCAGCAGCTTAGTCTATGGAAACACCATATATTTT.

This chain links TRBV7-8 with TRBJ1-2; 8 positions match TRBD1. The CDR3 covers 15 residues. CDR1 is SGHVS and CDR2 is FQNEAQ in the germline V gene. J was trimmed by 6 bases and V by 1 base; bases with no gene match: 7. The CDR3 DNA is TGTGCCAGCAGCTTAGGGGGCAGGGGGCAGGATGGCTACACCTTC. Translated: CASSLGGRGQDGYTF.

In DNA, the CDR3 is TGTGCCAGCAGTTACTCGAGTGACGCGGAGCGTCAGTTCTTC. Translated, it gives CASSYSSDAERQFF. V and J are TRBV6-5 and TRBJ2-1; D ambiguous. Germline assignment: CDR1 MNHEY and CDR2 SVGAGI. V lost 0 bases to trimming and J lost 13 bases, with 16 bases between them. This CDR3 has 14 amino acids.

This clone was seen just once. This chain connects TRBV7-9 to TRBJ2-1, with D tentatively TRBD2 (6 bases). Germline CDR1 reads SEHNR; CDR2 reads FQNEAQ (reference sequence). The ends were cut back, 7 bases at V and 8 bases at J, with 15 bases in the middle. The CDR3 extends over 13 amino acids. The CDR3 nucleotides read TGTGCCAGCACCCCGGAGGGTGGCTATGAGCAGTTCTTC. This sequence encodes CASTPEGGYEQFF. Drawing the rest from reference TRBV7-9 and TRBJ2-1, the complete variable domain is DTGVSQNPRHKITKRGQNVTFRCDPISEHNRLYWYRQTLGQGPEFLTYFQNEAQLEKSRLLSDRFSAERPKGSFSTLEIQRTEQGDSAMYLCASTPEGGYEQFFGPGTRLTVL.

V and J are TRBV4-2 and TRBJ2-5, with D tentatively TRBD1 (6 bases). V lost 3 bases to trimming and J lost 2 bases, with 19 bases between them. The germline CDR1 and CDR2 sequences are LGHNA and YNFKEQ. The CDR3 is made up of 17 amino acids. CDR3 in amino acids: CASSQFSLWTEQETQYF. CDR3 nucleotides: TGTGCCAGCAGCCAGTTCTCCCTCTGGACAGAGCAAGAGACCCAGTACTTC.

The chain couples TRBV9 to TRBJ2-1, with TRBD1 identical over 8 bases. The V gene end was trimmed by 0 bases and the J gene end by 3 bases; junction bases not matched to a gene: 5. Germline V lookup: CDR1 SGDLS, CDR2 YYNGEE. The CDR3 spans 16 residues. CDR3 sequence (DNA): TGTGCCAGCAGCGTAGGGGCCACAGGGGGCTACAATGAGCAGTTCTTC. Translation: CASSVGATGGYNEQFF.

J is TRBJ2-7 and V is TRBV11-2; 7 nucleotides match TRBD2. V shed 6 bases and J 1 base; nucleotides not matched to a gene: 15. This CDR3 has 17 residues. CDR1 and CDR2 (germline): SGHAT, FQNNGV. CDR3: CASRAPFRLADSYEQYF. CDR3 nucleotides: TGTGCCAGCAGAGCTCCTTTTCGTCTAGCGGATTCCTACGAGCAGTACTTC. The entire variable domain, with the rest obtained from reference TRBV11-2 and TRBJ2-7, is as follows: EAGVAQSPRYKIIEKRQSVAFWCNPISGHATLYWYQQILGQGPKLLIQFQNNGVVDDSQLPKDRFSAERLKGVDSTLKIQPAKLEDSAVYLCASRAPFRLADSYEQYFGPGTRLTVT.

This CDR3 reads CASSVWGGAIPYNEQFF. The CDR3 region has the DNA TGTGCCAGCAGCGTTTGGGGAGGGGCGATCCCCTACAATGAGCAGTTCTTC. The chain links TRBV9 to TRBJ2-1, with TRBD2 matching 7 bases. V dropped 2 bases and J dropped 2; count of bases not matched to a gene: 10. This CDR3 has 17 residues. The V gene's germline CDR1 is SGDLS and CDR2 YYNGEE.

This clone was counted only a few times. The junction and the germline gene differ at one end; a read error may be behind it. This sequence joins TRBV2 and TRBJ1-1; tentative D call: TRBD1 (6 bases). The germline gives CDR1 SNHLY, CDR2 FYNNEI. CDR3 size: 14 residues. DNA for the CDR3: TGTGCCAGCAGCGAAGGCGGTTGGGGGCCTGAAGCTTTCTTT. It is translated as CASSEGGWGPEAFF.

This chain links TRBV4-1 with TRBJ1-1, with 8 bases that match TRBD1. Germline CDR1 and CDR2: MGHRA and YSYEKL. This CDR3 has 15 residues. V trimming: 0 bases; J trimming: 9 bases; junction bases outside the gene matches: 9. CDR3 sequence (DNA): TGCGCCAGCAGCCAAGATAACACCCGGACAGGGAAAGCTTTCTTT. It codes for CASSQDNTRTGKAFF.

CDR3 in amino acids: CASSERAGSSYNEQFF. CDR3 DNA sequence: TGTGCCAGCAGTGAACGAGCGGGGTCCTCCTACAATGAGCAGTTCTTC. This chain connects TRBV2 to TRBJ2-1, with 7 bases fitting TRBD2. Germline-derived CDR1 and CDR2 are SNHLY and FYNNEI. The length of the CDR3 is 16 residues. The V and J ends lost 2 bases and 0 bases, in that order; junction bases with no gene match: 4. Variable domain in full (rest from reference TRBV2 and TRBJ2-1): EPEVTQTPSHQVTQMGQEVILRCVPISNHLYFYWYRQILGQKVEFLVSFYNNEISEKSEIFDDQFSVERPDGSNFTLKIRSTKLEDSAMYFCASSERAGSSYNEQFFGPGTRLTVL.

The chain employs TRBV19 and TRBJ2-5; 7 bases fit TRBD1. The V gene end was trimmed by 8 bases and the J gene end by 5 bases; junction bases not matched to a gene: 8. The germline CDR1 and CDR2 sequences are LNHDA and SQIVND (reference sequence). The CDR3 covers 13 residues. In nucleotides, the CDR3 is TGTGCCAGTGGGTGGACAGGTGGGGAGACCCAGTACTTC. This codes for CASGWTGGETQYF.

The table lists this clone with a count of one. CDR3 protein: CASLLGGIYGYTF. CDR3 nucleotide sequence: TGTGCCAGCCTTCTAGGGGGAATCTATGGCTACACCTTC. This rearrangement joins TRBV11-3 to TRBJ1-2; D may be TRBD1 (6 bases). V lost 8 bases and J 4 bases, leaving 14 bases between the germline ends. In germline, CDR1 is SGHNT, CDR2 YENEEA. The CDR3 is 13 amino acids.